The clone carrying this T cell receptor (beta chain) has a handful of counts. Its cognate antigen is unknown. Construction of the TCR beta libraries employed iRepertoire HTBI primers in conjunction with Arm-PCR of CDR3 regions. TCRdb re-analysed the multiplex PCR reads in MiXCR, keeping a single row per CDR3 protein. This sample has about 540,000 distinct CDR3 sequences, with approximately 13% found just once. This specimen belongs to a study of regulatory T cells in long-lasting Graves disease. The study, taken as a whole, reports: TCR diversity in persistent Graves' patients was below that of newly diagnosed ones. Newly diagnosed disease favored TRBV20-1 and TRBJ2-1 over persistent disease.

Time point: newly diagnosed GD, antithyroid drugs for less than 3 months. The TCR library was made from RNA that had been extracted from PBMCs in TRIzol. Between the trimmed V and J ends, which lost 4 bases and 3 bases, there was a span of 13 bases. CDR1 is SGHKS, CDR2 YYEKEE, per germline (reference sequence). The length of the CDR3 is 15 residues. This sample also belongs to another study, concerning T cells in Graves' hyperthyroidism and ophthalmopathy.

J is TRBJ2-2 and V is TRBV5-5, with unresolved D. The sequences come from peripheral blood mononuclear cells (PBMCs), collected at new diagnosis, from a patient treated with antithyroid drugs. The sequence was obtained from a young man with Graves disease. The CDR3 bases are TGTGCCAGCAGCCCAGACCAAACGTACACCGGGGAGCTGTTTTTT. As protein: CASSPDQTYTGELFF.